This T cell receptor beta chain was documented in a study of immune heterogeneity within non-small cell lung tumors. Study information: A handful of squamous cell carcinomas, 9 to 10 non-squamous carcinomas and 1 not otherwise specified made up the tumors.

TCR beta CDR3 was amplified by multiplex PCR using 32 V and 13 J primers. TCRdb processed the multiplex PCR reads anew with MiXCR; each CDR3 protein has one entry. Among about 12,000 distinct CDR3 sequences listed, about 23% were seen once. The CDR3 sequence is 16 residues long. Germline V gives CDR1 SGHRS, CDR2 YFSETQ. V lost 1 base to trimming and J lost 2 bases, with 13 bases between them. With regard to this clonotype: Antigen: not known.

Study-level results: High-frequency T-cell receptor beta clonotypes differed largely between individual patients.

Template came from bulk tumor genomic DNA, at approximately 600 ng per sample. Several biopsies per primary tumor, spaced far apart, were taken during surgery. Before undergoing curative surgery, patients had newly diagnosed non-small cell lung cancer that was untreated. The chain recombines TRBV5-1 with TRBJ1-3; no clear D gene. This TCR came from a man in his fifties or sixties with non-small cell lung cancer. The sequenced sample was lung tumor tissue. The CDR3 reads CASSLQASGAGNTIYF. The CDR3 bases are TGCGCCAGCAGCTTGCAGGCGAGCGGTGCTGGAAACACCATATATTTT.